There are a few counts of the clone carrying this T cell receptor beta chain. The investigators introduced synthetic TCR analog templates into each PCR as spikes. TCRdb's table, derived via immunoSEQ multiplex PCR, lists solely in-frame clones and lacks some. The table lists about 91,000 clones, approximately 91% of them singletons, with around a tenth in the top ten. Urothelial carcinoma affected the patients, and it was locally advanced or metastatic. The source of the sample is a study of PD-L1 blockade in urothelial cancer. The CDR3 runs 13 residues. Germline V gene data show CDR1 as MNHNS and CDR2 as SASEGT. Trimming left V 5 bases short and J 1 base short, with 8 bases between.

This sequence originates from a man aged 55 to 70 with urothelial cancer. This sample comprised PBMCs, obtained around atezolizumab (anti-PD-L1) treatment. The rearrangement links TRBV6-1 to TRBJ1-1, with a possible D match to TRBD1 (6 bases). CDR3 loop: CASSPTGNTEAFF. Here the CDR3 DNA reads TGTGCCAGCAGTCCGACAGGGAACACTGAAGCTTTCTTT.